The text below deals with one TCR beta chain. Antigen specificity is unknown. MiXCR, run by TCRdb on the reads, gives a single entry per CDR3 protein. The repertoire includes approximately 470,000 distinct CDR3 sequences, about 44% of them detected once, and about two fifths sits in the top ten. Trimming removed 5 bases from V and 6 bases from J, with 11 bases in between. The CDR3 covers 12 residues. CDR1 SGHTA and CDR2 FQGNSA come from the germline V gene. The data were taken from a study of T cell repertoires in cytomegalovirus infection. Study summary: As its CMV epitopes, the study selected recently identified HLA-C-restricted and well-studied HLA-B-restricted targets. Indications came from public TCR beta signatures; they pointed to CMV infection and to a matching HLA type. Study conclusions and caveats: CMV carriers having the relevant HLA were flagged by cumulative public TCR beta family frequency. The ex vivo response was dominated by HLA-C-restricted CMV-specific TCR beta clonotypes.

The chain links TRBV7-2 to TRBJ2-7; D gene ambiguous. This receptor was identified in a human donor in good health (CMV status not recorded). Some clones in this sample may be carry-over from other donors' samples. The sample here was cultured PBMCs, taken from culture after CMV antigen stimulation. The CDR3 here is CASSVDWSEQYF. CDR3 DNA sequence: TGTGCCAGCAGCGTCGACTGGTCCGAGCAGTACTTC.